This T cell receptor (beta chain) came from a study of early T cells in non-severe SARS-CoV-2 infection. Overall study context: The input, bulk RNA from unsorted whole blood, was sequenced, and chains were unpaired.

CDR1 is SNHLY and CDR2 is FYNNEI in the germline V gene. V was pared by 8 bases and J by 5 bases, with 23 bases between. The CDR3 is made up of 16 amino acids. TCRdb independently ran MiXCR on the 5' RACE reads; one entry per CDR3 protein. Among approximately 73,000 distinct CDR3 sequences listed, 9.5% to 15% were seen once. The sequenced material came from whole blood. The sequence was obtained from an adult who was a healthcare worker with PCR-confirmed SARS-CoV-2 infection or an uninfected control (not recorded which). The V gene is TRBV2, the J gene TRBJ2-3; possibly TRBD1 for D (5 bases). The CDR3, as DNA: TGTGCCAGCTCCTCGGGTCGGCAGGGCGTGGGAGATACGCAGTATTTT. Translated: CASSSGRQGVGDTQYF.